These 20 T cell receptor beta chains were all obtained from the same sample, sequenced in a study of blood T cell repertoires in COVID-19 (dated by TCRdb to the early 2020s). Library preparation used the immunoSEQ multiplex PCR assay. TCRdb's version of the immuneACCESS table is confined to in-frame rearrangements and falls short of the full clone set. An unresolved V gene accounts for under half of the shortfall where checked; the remainder is of unknown origin. The sample table holds a few hundred thousand clones, of which around 89% were seen once. The ten top clones hold around 1.2% of the sample. Sequences were obtained from peripheral blood. These receptors all stem from a man in his forties with acute or convalescent COVID-19.

The V and J genes are TRBV7-2 and TRBJ1-1; D not resolved. Trimming took 1 base from V and 4 from J, leaving 13 bases between them. The germline gives CDR1 SGHTA, CDR2 FQGNSA. The CDR3 covers 15 residues. In DNA, the CDR3 is TGTGCCAGCAGCTTAGAGCTGGGCGCTCCCACTGAAGCTTTCTTT. Protein: CASSLELGAPTEAFF. The whole variable domain, remainder taken from reference TRBV7-2 and TRBJ1-1, is GAGVSQSPSNKVTEKGKDVELRCDPISGHTALYWYRQSLGQGLEFLIYFQGNSAPDKSGLPSDRFSAERTGGSVSTLTIQRTQQEDSAVYLCASSLELGAPTEAFFGQGTRLTVV.

V gene TRBV28 combines with J gene TRBJ1-2; 9 bases fit TRBD1. Trimming took 8 bases from V and 4 from J; bases not matched to a gene: 11. This CDR3 spans 15 amino acids. Germline assignment: CDR1 MDHEN and CDR2 SYDVKM. CDR3 nucleotide sequence: TGTGCCAGCCGGGGACAGGGATTTTGGAGCTATGGCTACACCTTC. Translated, it gives CASRGQGFWSYGYTF.

This chain uses TRBV28 with TRBJ1-1; 9 nucleotides line up with TRBD1. Per the germline V gene, CDR1 is MDHEN and CDR2 is SYDVKM. This CDR3 has 15 residues. Unmatched junction bases numbered 12, after V lost 5 bases and J lost 8 bases. The CDR3 DNA is TGTGCCAGCAGTCGGGACAGGGCGGTTGGGGTGGAAGCTTTCTTT. Its protein is CASSRDRAVGVEAFF.

The CDR3 region is CASSVRASGGRTYEQYF. In DNA, the CDR3 is TGCGCCAGCAGTGTTAGGGCTAGCGGGGGTCGTACCTACGAGCAGTACTTC. J is TRBJ2-7 and V is TRBV10-1; TRBD2 agrees at 10 bases. The CDR3 covers 17 residues. The junction had 11 bases not matched to a gene; V was cut back by 4 bases and J by 2 bases. Germline CDR1 reads WNHNN; CDR2 reads SYGVQD (reference sequence).

V gene TRBV5-1 combines with J gene TRBJ2-1; 7 bases are shared with TRBD2. Trimming at V came to 0 bases and at J to 6 bases, leaving 3 bases not matched to a gene. Germline CDR1 SGHRS, CDR2 YFSETQ. The CDR3 is made up of 14 amino acids. The CDR3 sequence is CASSLGLAANEQFF. CDR3 DNA: TGCGCCAGCAGCTTGGGACTAGCCGCCAATGAGCAGTTCTTC.

The V and J genes are TRBV6-5 and TRBJ2-5; 7 bases are shared with TRBD1. The V segment lost 2 bases and the J segment 5 bases; nucleotides outside the gene matches: 2. The CDR3 runs 13 residues. Per the germline V gene, CDR1 is MNHEY and CDR2 is SVGAGI. The CDR3 nucleotides read TGTGCCAGCAGTTACGAGGGGGCGGAGACCCAGTACTTC. Amino acid sequence: CASSYEGAETQYF.

This chain uses TRBV7-9 with TRBJ1-4, with 9 bases that match TRBD1. V dropped 5 bases and J dropped 7; count of bases not matched to a gene: 5. The CDR3 sequence is 14 residues long. Germline V CDR1 and CDR2: SEHNR, FQNEAQ (reference sequence). CDR3 nucleotide sequence: TGTGCCAGCAGCCCGGGACAGGGTGTTGAAAAACTGTTTTTT. Translating gives CASSPGQGVEKLFF.

The chain uses TRBV28 and TRBJ2-7; TRBD1 matches 8 bases. V shed 7 bases, J shed 7 bases, and the junction held 12 bases outside the gene matches. The germline V gene encodes CDR1 MDHEN and CDR2 SYDVKM. The CDR3 contains 14 residues. As DNA, the CDR3 is TGTGCCAGCACAATCCAGGGGGCAGTGGGAGAGCAGTACTTC. Its translation: CASTIQGAVGEQYF.

V gene TRBV28 combines with J gene TRBJ1-4; 9 bases map to TRBD1. The CDR3 is made up of 18 amino acids. Germline V gives CDR1 MDHEN, CDR2 SYDVKM. The ends lost 3 bases at V and 6 bases at J; junction bases unmatched: 14. The DNA of the CDR3 is TGTGCCAGCAGTTTTTTGGACAGGGGCAATCATGATGATGAAAAACTGTTTTTT. Translated: CASSFLDRGNHDDEKLFF.

This chain uses TRBV5-1 with TRBJ1-4; tentatively, D is TRBD1 (6 bases). There are 13 residues in the CDR3. Germline CDR1 SGHRS, CDR2 YFSETQ. V was trimmed by 4 bases and J by 4 bases, leaving 8 bases between them. The CDR3 loop reads CASSGTSNEKLFF. DNA for the CDR3: TGCGCCAGCAGCGGGACAAGTAATGAAAAACTGTTTTTT.

The J gene is TRBJ1-1, the V gene TRBV30, with D uncertain. This CDR3 spans 11 amino acids. In germline, CDR1 is GTSNPN, CDR2 SVGIG (reference sequence). CDR3 sequence reads: CALGMNTEAFF. The CDR3 DNA follows: TGTGCTCTAGGAATGAACACTGAAGCTTTCTTT.

This chain connects TRBV28 to TRBJ2-7; 9 bases are a match to TRBD1. The CDR3 covers 19 residues. The junction had 19 bases not matched to a gene; V was cut back by 3 bases and J by 4 bases. Per germline, CDR1 MDHEN and CDR2 SYDVKM. The CDR3 loop is CASSFSPLLGTGYPYEQYF. CDR3 coding DNA: TGTGCCAGCAGTTTTAGTCCACTCCTCGGGACAGGGTACCCATACGAGCAGTACTTC.

The chain uses TRBV5-1 and TRBJ1-2; a weak D match, TRBD1 (6 bases). Germline V gene lookup returns CDR1 SGHRS and CDR2 YFSETQ. This CDR3 region has 14 residues. V shed 4 bases and J shed 8 bases, with 18 bases lying between them. The CDR3, as DNA: TGCGCCAGCAGCCCTACGGGGGGGCCTCGGGGCTACACCTTC. Its translation is CASSPTGGPRGYTF.

The V call is TRBV30, the J call TRBJ1-6; the match to TRBD1 covers 12 bases. The V gene end was trimmed by 1 base and the J gene end by 8 bases; junction bases not matched to a gene: 3. The germline gives CDR1 GTSNPN, CDR2 SVGIG (reference sequence). There are 15 residues in the CDR3. CDR3 protein: CAWSAGDRGHSPLHF. The CDR3 DNA is TGTGCCTGGAGTGCGGGGGACAGGGGGCATTCACCCCTCCACTTT.

The CDR3 spells CASSLGDRELLYGYTF. CDR3 nucleotides: TGTGCCAGCAGCTTGGGGGACAGGGAACTGCTCTATGGCTACACCTTC. This rearrangement joins TRBV5-4 to TRBJ1-2; 9 bases map to TRBD1. V dropped 0 bases and J dropped 4; count of bases not matched to a gene: 7. This CDR3 spans 16 amino acids. Looked up from germline, CDR1 is SGHNT and CDR2 is YYREEE (reference sequence). Full variable domain (outside the CDR3, taken from reference TRBV5-4 and TRBJ1-2): ETGVTQSPTHLIKTRGQQVTLRCSSQSGHNTVSWYQQALGQGPQFIFQYYREEENGRGNFPPRFSGLQFPNYSSELNVNALELDDSALYLCASSLGDRELLYGYTFGSGTRLTVV.

The chain couples TRBV28 to TRBJ1-1; D ambiguous. Deletions cut 5 bases from V and 0 bases from J, with 16 bases between. Per the germline V gene, CDR1 is MDHEN and CDR2 is SYDVKM. The CDR3 contains 16 residues. The CDR3 here is CASSPFKLIMNTEAFF. The CDR3 DNA is TGTGCCAGCAGTCCATTCAAACTCATAATGAACACTGAAGCTTTCTTT.

This clone was recorded only once. The rearrangement joins TRBV6-6 to TRBJ1-2; the match to TRBD1 covers 10 bases. Germline trimming cut 2 bases from V and 8 bases from J; bases unmatched to any gene: 2. Germline V gene data show CDR1 as MNHNY and CDR2 as SVGAGI (reference sequence). The CDR3 has 13 amino acids. The CDR3 DNA reads as TGTGCCAGCAGTTACGAGGGACAGGGGGGCTACACCTTC. Its translation: CASSYEGQGGYTF.

The chain joins TRBV24-1 to TRBJ1-1; D might be TRBD1 (5 bases). The germline V and J ends were trimmed by 8 bases and 3 bases, with 15 bases remaining between them. Germline lookup yields CDR1 KGHDR and CDR2 SFDVKD. The CDR3 is 14 residues long. The CDR3 DNA reads as TGTGCCACCACAGCGGGGGGTTTGGACACTGAAGCTTTCTTT. It specifies CATTAGGLDTEAFF.

This clone occurred once. This chain joins TRBV28 and TRBJ1-2, with 8 positions matching TRBD1. The germline V gene has CDR1 MDHEN and CDR2 SYDVKM. This CDR3 spans 15 amino acids. The ends lost 6 bases at V and 4 bases at J; junction bases unmatched: 10. The CDR3 DNA is TGTGCCAGCAGGACAGGGGACGCCGGGGGCTATGGCTACACCTTC. Translating it yields CASRTGDAGGYGYTF.

The rearrangement uses TRBV10-3 and TRBJ1-2; D ambiguous. This CDR3 region has 17 residues. In germline, CDR1 is ENHRY, CDR2 SYGVKD. Trimming left V 6 bases short and J 9 bases short, with 29 bases between. The CDR3 region has the DNA TGTGCCATCAGCCCGGGTTCGGGTACCGGGGATTTTGGGCGCTACACCTTC. Amino acid sequence: CAISPGSGTGDFGRYTF.